What follows describes a single T cell receptor beta chain. This receptor's antigen is unknown. Possible read error: a much larger clone is one base away. The entire amount of isolated RNA was reverse transcribed using the High Capacity cDNA Reverse Transcription Kit, so the sequenced TCRB transcripts were expressed ones. Deep immunoSEQ sequencing was performed on naive, central memory and regulatory T cell samples, with an average of roughly 3.5 million total reads per sample. Sorted cells were lysed in RLT buffer, and RNA was extracted using DNase-treated RNeasy Micro or Mini kits according to cell number. Each cell subset was processed separately to prevent cross-contamination, with patient and healthy donor samples processed together. The immunoSEQ multiplex PCR was used to amplify TCRB sequences from cDNA, yielding 87-bp fragments that span the CDR3 region. The amplicons were sequenced using the Illumina HiSeq platform. Turning to the authors' computational methods: Synthetic template baselines were used to correct PCR bias computationally, reads within Hamming distance 2 were collapsed, and singletons that could not be merged were discarded. Reads were aligned to IMGT to assign V, D and J genes, CDR3 length, and insertions or deletions at six rearrangement sites. Within each subset, clonotype counts were normalized to the number of sorted cells before true diversity and Gini coefficients were calculated with the tcR R package. The overlap coefficient, calculated on TCRB nucleotide sequences, was used to measure repertoire sharing. TCRdb provides this immuneACCESS table in a form limited to in-frame rearrangements. Some clones are lacking; in checked studies, under half of them reflect an unresolved V gene, and why the rest are absent is not known. V and J calls and clone size follow that table, whereas D and trimming were derived from the DNA. Recorded for this sample are 300,000 or so clones; less than 10% of them occurred a single time. Of the sample, more than 0.4% falls within the top ten clones.

This sample was taken from a study of beta chain features in type 1 diabetes (dated by TCRdb to 2017 to 2018). In the study overall: Patients and healthy donors did not differ in mean age, gender distribution, total cell number or subset yield. The study compared TCRB repertoires of sorted circulating CD4+ T cell subsets between recently diagnosed type 1 diabetes patients and matched healthy donors. Regulatory and stem cell-like memory subsets were obtained from only 8 patients and roughly 8 healthy donors, while naive and central memory subsets were obtained from all 28 donors. A total of roughly 98,000,000 sorted cells were examined across all samples, and RNA yield correlated strongly with the number of cells per subset.

What the authors observed across the whole study: Only small numbers of individuals were included in the HLA sub-analyses, which left unresolved whether HLA type had any influence on TCRB rearrangement. Sequencing cDNA rather than genomic DNA could over-represent highly expressing activated cells, although activation and CD3 levels did not differ between groups. At VDJ recombination sites, patients with type 1 diabetes made fewer insertions and deleted more nucleotides, a pattern implying thymic rearrangement abnormalities. The naive, central memory and regulatory TCRB repertoires appeared to resemble one another more closely among patients than among healthy donors. PCR may preferentially amplify shorter templates, but because patient and control samples were amplified and corrected together, any resulting skew would affect both groups equally. Type 1 diabetes patients showed a moderate but significant shortening of TCRB CDR3 length in all four CD4+ subsets.

Each donor gave one peripheral blood draw, about 110 mL on average, collected into heparinised tubes. A BD FACSAria II was used to sort naive, central memory, regulatory and stem cell-like memory CD4+ T cells with a panel that included CD45RO, CCR7, CD25, CD127, CD95 and CD27. Purity was above 95% for every sorted population. PBMCs were isolated immediately by Lymphoprep density gradient centrifugation and stained directly without culture. So that batch effects would be minimized, each experiment stained and sorted samples in pairs, pairing one healthy donor with one patient. The sample taken for sequencing was central memory CD4+ T cells from blood. This TCR came from a woman aged 18-29 years in good health.

CDR3 reads: CASSERGRYNEQFF. The DNA sequence is TGTGCCAGCAGTGAGAGGGGGAGATACAATGAGCAGTTCTTC. The V and J genes are TRBV6-1 and TRBJ2-1; TRBD1 is a possible D gene, resting on 6 matching bases. Trimming costs V 3 bases and J 4 bases, and their ends lie 10 bases apart. The CDR3, from cysteine to phenylalanine, totals 14 residues. Only the CDR3 DNA is retained, 42 bases long and in frame from the first base. Reading the germline V gene gives CDR1 MNHNS and CDR2 SASEGT.